The 4 T cell receptor beta chains below come from one sample, sequenced in a study of neurological immune-mediated disorders. MiXCR was run by TCRdb on the 5' RACE reads, yielding one entry per CDR3 protein. The table records around 44,000 distinct CDR3 sequences, approximately 14% of them present only once. The sequenced sample was CD4+ T cells from blood. These receptors originate from a woman aged 55-75 years with HTLV-1-associated myelopathy (HAM/TSP).

The CDR3 DNA sequence: TGCGCCAGCAATCGGGCCCCGAACACCGGGGAGCTGTTTTTT. It codes for CASNRAPNTGELFF. The chain employs TRBV5-1 and TRBJ2-2; no clear D gene. This CDR3 comprises 14 residues. The V and J ends lost 6 bases and 0 bases respectively, with 9 bases between them. Germline V gene sequence: CDR1 SGHRS, CDR2 YFSETQ.

At least ten counts were recorded for this clonotype. The rearrangement uses TRBV10-3 and TRBJ2-3; 8 bases align to TRBD2. This CDR3 is 14 amino acids long. Germline V lookup: CDR1 ENHRY, CDR2 SYGVKD. With 6 bases clipped from V and 5 bases from J, the junction kept 7 bases outside the gene matches. In nucleotides, the CDR3 is TGTGCCATCAGCGGACTAGCTGGTGGAGATACGCAGTATTTT. Its translation: CAISGLAGGDTQYF.

In its sample, this clonotype was seen many times. The chain employs TRBV5-1 and TRBJ2-1; D is uncertain. The CDR3 runs 13 residues. The ends were cut back, 3 bases at V and 10 bases at J, with 14 bases in the middle. Germline CDR1 SGHRS, CDR2 YFSETQ. Here the CDR3 reads CASSSTLDGEQFF. The CDR3 nucleotides are TGCGCCAGCAGCTCGACCTTAGACGGAGAGCAGTTCTTC.

Ten or more counts support this clonotype. V gene TRBV18 combines with J gene TRBJ2-1; 9 bases match TRBD2. Germline V gene sequence: CDR1 KGHSH, CDR2 LQKENI. Unmatched junction bases numbered 7, after V lost 6 bases and J lost 4 bases. The CDR3 is made up of 15 amino acids. CDR3 loop: CASSYSGGPYNEQFF. CDR3 in DNA: TGTGCCAGCTCCTATAGCGGGGGCCCTTACAATGAGCAGTTCTTC.